The 13 T cell receptor beta chains reported below all come from one sample, sequenced in a study of early T cells in non-severe SARS-CoV-2 infection. TCRdb re-called the 5' RACE reads through MiXCR, storing one row per CDR3 protein. The repertoire consists of 95,000 to 110,000 distinct CDR3 sequences, with around 10% occurring once and the leading ten covering approximately 8.1%. Sequenced input: whole blood. The source of these receptors is an adult who was a healthcare worker with PCR-confirmed SARS-CoV-2 infection or an uninfected control (not recorded which).

A few counts support this clonotype. The rearrangement joins TRBV6-1 to TRBJ1-1, with a tentative D call TRBD1 (5 bases). CDR3 length: 13 residues. Trimming stripped 7 bases from V and 0 bases from J, with 9 bases between. CDR1 and CDR2 (germline): MNHNS, SASEGT. The CDR3 loop reads CASISGLNTEAFF. In DNA, the CDR3 is TGTGCCAGCATTTCGGGGCTGAACACTGAAGCTTTCTTT.

At least ten counts were recorded for this clonotype. This CDR3 is CASRSEAGGPIRRETQYF. In nucleotides, the CDR3 is TGCGCCAGCAGAAGTGAGGCGGGAGGGCCAATAAGGAGAGAGACCCAGTACTTC. V usage is TRBV4-1 and J usage is TRBJ2-5; 9 bases map to TRBD2. The germline CDR1 and CDR2 sequences are MGHRA and YSYEKL. Trimming at V came to 6 bases and at J to 4 bases, leaving 18 bases not matched to a gene. The CDR3 is 18 residues long.

This clonotype was detected only a few times. The V gene is TRBV6-2 or TRBV6-3, the J gene TRBJ2-7; D might be TRBD2 (5 bases). This CDR3 comprises 14 residues. CDR1 and CDR2 from the germline V gene are MNHEY and SVGEGT. V gave up 6 bases and J gave up 4 bases, with 16 bases separating them. CDR3 region: CASRKPEVWYEQYF. As DNA, the CDR3 is TGTGCCAGCAGAAAACCGGAGGTGTGGTACGAGCAGTACTTC.

This clonotype was counted only a few times. The CDR3 protein is CAISESAGLRTQYF. The CDR3 nucleotides read TGTGCCATCAGTGAGTCGGCCGGGTTGCGGACCCAGTACTTC. The V gene is TRBV10-3, the J gene TRBJ2-5; D gene uncertain. Per the germline V gene, CDR1 is ENHRY and CDR2 is SYGVKD. The V end lost 0 bases, the J end lost 7 bases, and 12 bases lay between the germline ends. The CDR3 loop spans 14 amino acids.

This clonotype was seen many times. V is TRBV7-8 and J is TRBJ2-3; D not resolved. With 0 bases removed from V and 5 bases from J, the gap between germline ends came to 0 bases. Looked up from germline, CDR1 is SGHVS and CDR2 is FQNEAQ. The CDR3 consists of 11 residues. The CDR3: CASSLADTQYF. The CDR3 bases are TGTGCCAGCAGCTTAGCAGATACGCAGTATTTT.

This clonotype was recorded many times. The gene calls are TRBV20-1 and TRBJ2-7; TRBD2 agrees at 10 bases. Trimming cost V 5 bases and J 4 bases; bases outside gene matches: 5. This CDR3 is 13 amino acids long. The germline gives CDR1 DFQATT, CDR2 SNEGSKA (reference sequence). CDR3 residues: CSASGTSEYEQYF. The CDR3 DNA is TGCAGTGCTTCCGGGACTAGCGAGTACGAGCAGTACTTC.

At least ten counts were recorded for this clonotype. The rearrangement links TRBV28 to TRBJ2-7; tentative D call: TRBD1 (6 bases). The germline gives CDR1 MDHEN, CDR2 SYDVKM. V was trimmed by 5 bases and J by 1 base, leaving 15 bases between them. The CDR3 extends over 15 amino acids. The CDR3 is CASSPVDRRSYEQYF. CDR3 DNA sequence: TGTGCCAGCAGTCCCGTGGACAGACGATCCTACGAGCAGTACTTC.

This rearrangement joins TRBV15 to TRBJ2-3; D ambiguous. Germline V CDR1 and CDR2: LNHNV, YYDKDF (reference sequence). The CDR3 loop spans 15 amino acids. Trimming removed 6 bases from V and 2 bases from J, with 15 bases in between. Here the CDR3 reads CATSSDQTITDTQYF. The CDR3 DNA reads TGTGCCACCAGTTCGGACCAGACGATCACAGATACGCAGTATTTT.

This clonotype was recorded many times. V and J are TRBV5-1 and TRBJ2-2; tentative D call: TRBD2 (5 bases). The CDR3 extends over 15 amino acids. The germline CDR1 and CDR2 sequences are SGHRS and YFSETQ. V gave up 3 bases and J gave up 2 bases, with 11 bases separating them. CDR3 region: CASSYRELNTGELFF. In DNA, the CDR3 is TGCGCCAGCAGCTACCGGGAACTCAACACCGGGGAGCTGTTTTTT.

The chain employs TRBV20-1 and TRBJ2-2; D gene ambiguous. The ends were cut back, 3 bases at V and 6 bases at J, with 11 bases in the middle. Germline CDR1 DFQATT, CDR2 SNEGSKA (reference sequence). The CDR3 loop spans 13 amino acids. The CDR3 here is CSARDGLSGELFF. CDR3 nucleotide sequence: TGCAGTGCTAGGGACGGCCTATCCGGGGAGCTGTTTTTT.

V usage is TRBV3-1 and J usage is TRBJ2-3; D is ambiguous. In germline, CDR1 is LGHDT, CDR2 YNNKEL (reference sequence). Deletions cut 2 bases from V and 2 bases from J, with 11 bases between. CDR3 length: 15 residues. CDR3 DNA sequence: TGTGCCAGCAGCCAAACGTCAGCAAACACAGATACGCAGTATTTT. It codes for CASSQTSANTDTQYF.

This clonotype was seen at least ten times. The V gene is TRBV7-8, the J gene TRBJ2-4, with 7 bases aligning to TRBD1. This CDR3 has 19 amino acids. Germline assignment: CDR1 SGHVS and CDR2 FQNEAQ. V shed 1 base and J 1 base; nucleotides not matched to a gene: 13. The CDR3 region has the DNA TGTGCCAGCAGCTTAGACAGTAGCAGGGGGATGGCGGCCAAAAACATTCAGTACTTC. Protein: CASSLDSSRGMAAKNIQYF.

In this sample, this clonotype turned up many times. The genes are TRBV3-1 and TRBJ2-7; 7 positions match TRBD2. Trimming took 0 bases from V and 3 from J; bases not matched to a gene: 11. Germline CDR1 LGHDT, CDR2 YNNKEL (reference sequence). The CDR3 consists of 17 residues. CDR3 sequence: CASSQDSGTTKFYEQYF. CDR3 nucleotide sequence: TGTGCCAGCAGCCAAGATTCGGGGACTACCAAATTCTACGAGCAGTACTTC.